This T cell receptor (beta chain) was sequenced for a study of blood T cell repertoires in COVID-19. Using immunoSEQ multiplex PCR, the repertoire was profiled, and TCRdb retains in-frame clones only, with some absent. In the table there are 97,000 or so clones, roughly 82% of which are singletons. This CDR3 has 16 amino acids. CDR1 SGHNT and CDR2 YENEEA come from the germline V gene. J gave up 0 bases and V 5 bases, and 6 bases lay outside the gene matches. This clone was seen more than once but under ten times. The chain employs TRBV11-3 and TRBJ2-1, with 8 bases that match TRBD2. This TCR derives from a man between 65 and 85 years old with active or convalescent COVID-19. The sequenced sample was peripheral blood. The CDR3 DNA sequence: TGTGCCAGCAGCATGCGGGGGGAAAGCTCCTACAATGAGCAGTTCTTC. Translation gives CASSMRGESSYNEQFF.